A selection of T cell receptor beta chains follows, all from one sample in a study of blood T cell repertoires in COVID-19. Only in-frame clones appear in the TCRdb table, and some are missing; sequencing was by immunoSEQ multiplex PCR. This table holds just under 55,000 clones, roughly 90% found once. Sequencing used peripheral blood. These receptor sequences come from a man in his fifties with acute or convalescent COVID-19. CDR3s include the opening cysteine and the closing phenylalanine or tryptophan. The order of the fields is V gene, clone size, J gene, D gene, CDR3 protein, CDR3 DNA. D genes are given only for firm matches. The size field is filled for only some rows; it gives once, few, many or a size class.

v_call: TRBV29-1
clone_size: -
j_call: TRBJ1-2
d_call: -
cdr3_aa: CSVEAQSYGYTF
cdr3_nt: TGCAGCGTTGAAGCCCAGTCCTATGGCTACACCTTC

v_call: TRBV7-6
clone_size: -
j_call: TRBJ1-2
d_call: -
cdr3_aa: CASRKTGTTKAYGYTF
cdr3_nt: TGTGCCAGCAGAAAGACCGGGACAACTAAGGCCTATGGCTACACCTTC

v_call: TRBV6-2/TRBV6-3
clone_size: few
j_call: TRBJ2-7
d_call: -
cdr3_aa: CASSPPPGFEQYF
cdr3_nt: TGTGCCAGCAGCCCCCCCCCAGGGTTCGAGCAGTACTTC

v_call: TRBV5-1
clone_size: once
j_call: TRBJ1-1
d_call: -
cdr3_aa: CASSVTTVNTEAFF
cdr3_nt: TGCGCCAGCAGCGTAACGACAGTGAACACTGAAGCTTTCTTT

v_call: TRBV5-8
clone_size: -
j_call: TRBJ1-5
d_call: -
cdr3_aa: CASSLEGASNQPQHF
cdr3_nt: TGTGCCAGCAGCTTGGAAGGGGCTAGCAATCAGCCCCAGCATTTT

v_call: TRBV19
clone_size: -
j_call: TRBJ1-5
d_call: -
cdr3_aa: CASSIGPKSNQPQHF
cdr3_nt: TGTGCCAGTAGTATAGGGCCGAAAAGCAATCAGCCCCAGCATTTT

v_call: TRBV6-6
clone_size: -
j_call: TRBJ2-2
d_call: TRBD2
cdr3_aa: CASGGGYTGELFF
cdr3_nt: TGTGCCAGTGGGGGAGGGTACACCGGGGAGCTGTTTTTT

v_call: TRBV5-4
clone_size: -
j_call: TRBJ2-1
d_call: TRBD2
cdr3_aa: CASSLGSLAGSHSAYNEQFF
cdr3_nt: TGTGCCAGCAGCTTGGGTTCACTAGCGGGATCCCATAGCGCCTACAATGAGCAGTTCTTC

v_call: TRBV29-1
clone_size: -
j_call: TRBJ1-2
d_call: TRBD1
cdr3_aa: CSVDDQRRTGGRGYTF
cdr3_nt: TGCAGCGTTGATGATCAACGTCGGACAGGGGGTAGGGGCTACACCTTC

v_call: TRBV6-5
clone_size: -
j_call: TRBJ1-1
d_call: TRBD1
cdr3_aa: CASRIADRATEAFF
cdr3_nt: TGTGCCAGCAGGATTGCAGACAGGGCGACTGAAGCTTTCTTT

v_call: TRBV6-1
clone_size: -
j_call: TRBJ1-6
d_call: -
cdr3_aa: CASSEKGAPRHF
cdr3_nt: TGTGCCAGCAGTGAGAAGGGAGCACCACGCCACTTT

v_call: TRBV24-1
clone_size: -
j_call: TRBJ2-1
d_call: TRBD2
cdr3_aa: CATSDGTSGNEQFF
cdr3_nt: TGTGCCACCAGTGACGGGACTAGCGGGAATGAGCAGTTCTTC

v_call: TRBV6-5
clone_size: -
j_call: TRBJ2-7
d_call: TRBD1
cdr3_aa: CASSYSRTGGVAEQYF
cdr3_nt: TGTGCCAGCAGTTACTCGAGGACAGGGGGCGTCGCCGAGCAGTACTTC

v_call: TRBV24-1
clone_size: -
j_call: TRBJ2-5
d_call: -
cdr3_aa: CATSDFARGLGQETQYF
cdr3_nt: TGTGCCACCAGTGATTTTGCGCGGGGGCTCGGCCAAGAGACCCAGTACTTC

v_call: TRBV7-8
clone_size: -
j_call: TRBJ2-2
d_call: -
cdr3_aa: CASLRLNTGELFF
cdr3_nt: TGTGCCAGCTTGCGATTGAACACCGGGGAGCTGTTTTTT

v_call: TRBV19
clone_size: -
j_call: TRBJ1-1
d_call: TRBD1
cdr3_aa: CASSKGQGGTEAFF
cdr3_nt: TGTGCCAGTAGTAAGGGACAGGGGGGTACTGAAGCTTTCTTT

v_call: TRBV27
clone_size: -
j_call: TRBJ2-1
d_call: TRBD1
cdr3_aa: CASSSPGQGRRFF
cdr3_nt: TGTGCCAGCAGTTCACCGGGACAGGGTCGTCGGTTCTTC

v_call: TRBV18
clone_size: -
j_call: TRBJ1-1
d_call: -
cdr3_aa: CASSPTGNTEAFF
cdr3_nt: TGTGCCAGCTCACCGACAGGTAACACTGAAGCTTTCTTT

v_call: TRBV6-5
clone_size: -
j_call: TRBJ1-4
d_call: -
cdr3_aa: CASSIIGGANEKLFF
cdr3_nt: TGTGCCAGCAGCATTATAGGGGGGGCTAATGAAAAACTGTTTTTT

v_call: TRBV6-5
clone_size: once
j_call: TRBJ2-7
d_call: -
cdr3_aa: CASSAFSQGSYEQYF
cdr3_nt: TGTGCCAGCAGCGCATTTTCGCAGGGGTCCTACGAGCAGTACTTC

v_call: TRBV11-2
clone_size: once
j_call: TRBJ1-3
d_call: -
cdr3_aa: CASSFGGPGNTIYF
cdr3_nt: TGTGCCAGCAGCTTTGGAGGGCCAGGAAACACCATATATTTT

v_call: TRBV29-1
clone_size: -
j_call: TRBJ1-2
d_call: TRBD1
cdr3_aa: CSVTGQGAWNGYTF
cdr3_nt: TGCAGCGTGACGGGACAGGGGGCTTGGAATGGCTACACCTTC

v_call: TRBV2
clone_size: -
j_call: TRBJ2-3
d_call: TRBD2
cdr3_aa: CASSGGLAGGSSTDTQYF
cdr3_nt: TGTGCCAGCAGTGGGGGACTAGCGGGAGGCTCTAGCACAGATACGCAGTATTTT

v_call: TRBV5-8
clone_size: -
j_call: TRBJ1-4
d_call: -
cdr3_aa: CASSPPGSFSEKLFF
cdr3_nt: TGTGCCAGCAGCCCCCCGGGATCGTTCAGTGAAAAACTGTTTTTT